This TCR beta chain emerged from a study of cytomegalovirus exposure and HLA in healthy donors. Turning to the study itself: Roughly 80 million unique TCRs from HLA-typed donors made up an early data release.

The PCR contained 60 Vbeta and 13 Jbeta primers. Only in-frame clones appear in the TCRdb table, and some are missing; sequencing was by immunoSEQ multiplex PCR. The repertoire has about 120,000 clones, around 77% of them found once; the top ten carry 10% to 11%. This clone has just a few counts. No antigen is known for it. Each donor was healthy, and each was a bone marrow donor. Study-wide findings and caveats: High sensitivity and specificity were reportedly achieved when the classifier diagnosed cytomegalovirus status. Upon later analysis, TCR association rates were observed to vary by HLA locus, being highest for DRB1 and lowest for HLA-C.

The germline gives CDR1 SGHRS, CDR2 YFSETQ. V was pared by 5 bases and J by 7 bases, with 15 bases between. The CDR3 has 14 amino acids. The sequence was obtained from a man in his forties in good health and CMV-seropositive. The chain carries TRBV5-1 and TRBJ1-4, with D possibly TRBD1 on 6 matching bases. The sequencing input was PBMCs. Written as DNA, the CDR3 is TGCGCCAGCAGTCCCGGAGACAGGCCTGAAAAACTGTTTTTT. It codes for CASSPGDRPEKLFF.